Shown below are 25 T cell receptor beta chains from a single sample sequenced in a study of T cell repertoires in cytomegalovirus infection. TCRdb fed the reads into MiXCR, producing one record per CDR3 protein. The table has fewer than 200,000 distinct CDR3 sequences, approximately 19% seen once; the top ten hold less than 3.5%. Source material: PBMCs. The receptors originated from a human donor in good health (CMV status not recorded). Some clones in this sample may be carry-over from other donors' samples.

CDR3 DNA sequence: TGTGCCAGCACCCCGGAAGACACCATATATTTT. Its translation: CASTPEDTIYF. The chain is built from TRBV7-9 and TRBJ1-3, with unresolved D. Germline CDR1 SEHNR, CDR2 FQNEAQ (reference sequence). Trimming stripped 7 bases from V and 8 bases from J, with 9 bases between. The CDR3 covers 11 residues.

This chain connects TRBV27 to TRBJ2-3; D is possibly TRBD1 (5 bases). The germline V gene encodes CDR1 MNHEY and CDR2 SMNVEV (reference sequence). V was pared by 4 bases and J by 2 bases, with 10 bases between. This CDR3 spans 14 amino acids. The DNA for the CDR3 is TGTGCCAGCAGTTCCTTTGGGGCCACAGATACGCAGTATTTT. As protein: CASSSFGATDTQYF.

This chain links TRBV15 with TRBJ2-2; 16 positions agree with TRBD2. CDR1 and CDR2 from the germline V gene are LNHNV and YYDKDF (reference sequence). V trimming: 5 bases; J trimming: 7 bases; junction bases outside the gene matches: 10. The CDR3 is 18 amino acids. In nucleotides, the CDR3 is TGTGCCACCAGCCGAGGGACTAGCGGGAGGGGGAACCACGGGGAGCTGTTTTTT. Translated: CATSRGTSGRGNHGELFF.

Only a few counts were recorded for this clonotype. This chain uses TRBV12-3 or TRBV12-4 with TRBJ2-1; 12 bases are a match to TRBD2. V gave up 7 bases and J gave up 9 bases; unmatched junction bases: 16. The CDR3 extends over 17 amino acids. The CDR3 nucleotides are TGTGCCAGCAAATTAAGCAGGCTAGCGGGAGGGCCGGGTGAGCAGTTCTTC. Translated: CASKLSRLAGGPGEQFF.

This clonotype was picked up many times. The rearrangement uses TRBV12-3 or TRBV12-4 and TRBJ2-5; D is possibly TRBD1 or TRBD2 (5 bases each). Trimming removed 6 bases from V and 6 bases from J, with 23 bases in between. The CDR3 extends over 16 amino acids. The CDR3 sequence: CASSPIGTGRLKTQYF. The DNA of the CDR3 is TGTGCCAGCAGCCCCATTGGCACGGGGCGCCTAAAGACCCAGTACTTC.

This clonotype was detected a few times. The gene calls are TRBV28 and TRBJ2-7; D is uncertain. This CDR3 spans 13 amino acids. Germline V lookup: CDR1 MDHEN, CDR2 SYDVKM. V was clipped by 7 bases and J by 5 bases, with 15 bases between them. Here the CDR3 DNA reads TGTGCCAGCACCTCCACAGCCCGAGACGAGCAGTACTTC. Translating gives CASTSTARDEQYF. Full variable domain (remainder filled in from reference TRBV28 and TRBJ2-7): DVKVTQSSRYLVKRTGEKVFLECVQDMDHENMFWYRQDPGLGLRLIYFSYDVKMKEKGDIPEGYSVSREKKERFSLILESASTNQTSMYLCASTSTARDEQYFGPGTRLTVT.

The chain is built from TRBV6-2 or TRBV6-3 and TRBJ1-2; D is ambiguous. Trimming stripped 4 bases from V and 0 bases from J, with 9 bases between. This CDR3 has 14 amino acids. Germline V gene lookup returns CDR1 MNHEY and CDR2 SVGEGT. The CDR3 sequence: CASSSRTANYGYTF. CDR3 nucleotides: TGTGCCAGCAGTTCCCGCACTGCTAACTATGGCTACACCTTC.

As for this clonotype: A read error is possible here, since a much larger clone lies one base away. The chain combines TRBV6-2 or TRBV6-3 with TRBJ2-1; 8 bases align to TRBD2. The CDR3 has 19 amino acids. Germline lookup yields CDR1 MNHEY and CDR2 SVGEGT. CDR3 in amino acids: CAGSSIPGSGSGTYNEQFF. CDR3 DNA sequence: TGTGCCGGCAGTTCTATCCCCGGGAGCGGGAGTGGGACCTACAATGAGCAGTTCTTC.

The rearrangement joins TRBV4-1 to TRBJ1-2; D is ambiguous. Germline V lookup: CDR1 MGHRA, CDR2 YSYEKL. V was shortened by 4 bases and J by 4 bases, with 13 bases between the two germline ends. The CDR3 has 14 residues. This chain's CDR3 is CASSPRTAGYGYTF. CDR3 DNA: TGCGCCAGCAGCCCGCGCACCGCTGGCTATGGCTACACCTTC.

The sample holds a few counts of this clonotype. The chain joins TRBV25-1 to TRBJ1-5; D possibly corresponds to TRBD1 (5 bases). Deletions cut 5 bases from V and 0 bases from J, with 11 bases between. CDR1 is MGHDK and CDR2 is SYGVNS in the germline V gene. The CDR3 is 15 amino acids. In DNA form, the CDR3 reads TGTGCCAGCAGTCCCCAGGGCAATAGCAATCAGCCCCAGCATTTT. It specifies CASSPQGNSNQPQHF.

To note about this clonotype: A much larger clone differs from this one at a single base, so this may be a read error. The CDR3 loop reads CASSLGRGQVEQYF. The CDR3 nucleotides are TGTGCCAGCAGCTTAGGCAGGGGGCAAGTCGAGCAGTACTTC. This chain joins TRBV7-9 and TRBJ2-7; TRBD1 matches at 8 bases. Looked up from germline, CDR1 is SEHNR and CDR2 is FQNEAQ (reference sequence). This CDR3 has 14 amino acids. The V and J ends lost 1 base and 6 bases, in that order; junction bases with no gene match: 5.

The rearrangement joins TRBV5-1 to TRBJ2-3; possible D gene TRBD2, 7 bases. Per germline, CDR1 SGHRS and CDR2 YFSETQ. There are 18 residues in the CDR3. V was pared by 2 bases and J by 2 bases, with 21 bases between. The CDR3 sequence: CASSFRLRGAGDTDTQYF. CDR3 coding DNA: TGCGCCAGCAGCTTTCGGCTCCGGGGGGCGGGGGACACAGATACGCAGTATTTT. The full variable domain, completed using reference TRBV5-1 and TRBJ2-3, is KAGVTQTPRYLIKTRGQQVTLSCSPISGHRSVSWYQQTPGQGLQFLFEYFSETQRNKGNFPGRFSGRQFSNSRSEMNVSTLELGDSALYLCASSFRLRGAGDTDTQYFGPGTRLTVL.

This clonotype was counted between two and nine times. Here the CDR3 reads CASSGRRDRGRGETQYF. The CDR3 DNA reads as TGTGCCAGCAGCGGCCGCCGGGACAGGGGGCGCGGGGAGACCCAGTACTTC. The gene calls are TRBV7-2 and TRBJ2-5, with TRBD1 matching 12 bases. CDR1 is SGHTA and CDR2 is FQGNSA in the germline V gene. Germline trimming cut 5 bases from V and 5 bases from J; bases unmatched to any gene: 12. CDR3 size: 17 residues.

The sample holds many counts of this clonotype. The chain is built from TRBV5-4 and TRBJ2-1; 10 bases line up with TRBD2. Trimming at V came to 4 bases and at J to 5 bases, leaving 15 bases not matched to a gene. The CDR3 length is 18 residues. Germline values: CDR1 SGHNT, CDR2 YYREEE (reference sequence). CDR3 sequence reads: CASSPASGRNRGNNEQFF. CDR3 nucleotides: TGTGCCAGCAGCCCGGCTAGCGGGAGAAACCGAGGGAACAATGAGCAGTTCTTC. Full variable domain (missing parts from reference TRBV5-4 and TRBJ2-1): ETGVTQSPTHLIKTRGQQVTLRCSSQSGHNTVSWYQQALGQGPQFIFQYYREEENGRGNFPPRFSGLQFPNYSSELNVNALELDDSALYLCASSPASGRNRGNNEQFFGPGTRLTVL.

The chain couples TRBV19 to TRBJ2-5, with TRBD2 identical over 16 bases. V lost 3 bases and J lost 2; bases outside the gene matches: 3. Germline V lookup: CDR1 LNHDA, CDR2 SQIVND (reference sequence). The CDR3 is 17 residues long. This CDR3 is CASSILGLAGGQETQYF. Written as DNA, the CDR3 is TGTGCCAGTAGTATCCTGGGACTAGCGGGAGGGCAAGAGACCCAGTACTTC.

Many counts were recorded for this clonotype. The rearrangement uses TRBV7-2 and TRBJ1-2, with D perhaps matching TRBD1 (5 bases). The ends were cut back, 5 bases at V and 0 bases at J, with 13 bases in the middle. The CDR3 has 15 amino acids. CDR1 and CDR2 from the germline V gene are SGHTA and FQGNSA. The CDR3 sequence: CASSTRDGPNYGYTF. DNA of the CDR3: TGTGCCAGCAGCACCCGGGACGGACCTAACTATGGCTACACCTTC.

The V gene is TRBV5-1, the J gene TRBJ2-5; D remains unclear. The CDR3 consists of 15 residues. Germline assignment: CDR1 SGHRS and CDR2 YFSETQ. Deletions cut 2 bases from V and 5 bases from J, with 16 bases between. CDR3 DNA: TGCGCCAGCAGCTTATCCACGGCGGTTCGGGAGACCCAGTACTTC. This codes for CASSLSTAVRETQYF.

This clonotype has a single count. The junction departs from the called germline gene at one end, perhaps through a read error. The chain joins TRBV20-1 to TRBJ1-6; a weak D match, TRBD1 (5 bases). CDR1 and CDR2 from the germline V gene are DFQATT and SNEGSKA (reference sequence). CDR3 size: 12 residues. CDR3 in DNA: TGCAGTGCTAGAGATCAAGGGCAGGGTACCTACTTT. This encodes CSARDQGQGTYF.

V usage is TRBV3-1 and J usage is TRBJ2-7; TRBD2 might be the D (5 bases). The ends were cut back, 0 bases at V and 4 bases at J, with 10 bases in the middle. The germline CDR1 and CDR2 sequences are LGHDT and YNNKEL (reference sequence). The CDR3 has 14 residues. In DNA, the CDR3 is TGTGCCAGCAGCCAAGACGGACTCAGGTACGAGCAGTACTTC. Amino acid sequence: CASSQDGLRYEQYF.

CDR3 sequence: CASRDRGLLPEAFF. DNA of the CDR3: TGTGCCAGCAGGGACAGGGGCCTTCTACCTGAAGCTTTCTTT. The V call is TRBV2, the J call TRBJ1-1; 9 nucleotides match TRBD1. In germline, CDR1 is SNHLY, CDR2 FYNNEI. Trimming at V came to 6 bases and at J to 6 bases, leaving 8 bases not matched to a gene. The CDR3 sequence is 14 residues long.

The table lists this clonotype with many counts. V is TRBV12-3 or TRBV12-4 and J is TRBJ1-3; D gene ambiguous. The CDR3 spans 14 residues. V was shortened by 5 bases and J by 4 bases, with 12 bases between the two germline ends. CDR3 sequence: CASSPSSRGNTIYF. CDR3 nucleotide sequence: TGTGCCAGCAGTCCTTCCAGCAGGGGAAACACCATATATTTT.

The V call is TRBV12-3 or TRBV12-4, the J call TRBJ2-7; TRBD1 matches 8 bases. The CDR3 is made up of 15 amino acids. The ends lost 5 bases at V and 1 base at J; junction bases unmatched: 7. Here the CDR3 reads CASSPMDRESYEQYF. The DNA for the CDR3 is TGTGCCAGCAGTCCGATGGACAGGGAATCCTACGAGCAGTACTTC.

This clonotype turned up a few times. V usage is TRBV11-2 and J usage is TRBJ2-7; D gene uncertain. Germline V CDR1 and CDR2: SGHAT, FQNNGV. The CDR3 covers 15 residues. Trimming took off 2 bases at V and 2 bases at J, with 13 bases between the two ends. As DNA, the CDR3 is TGTGCCAGCAGCTTATTCCCGGACGGAGCCTACGAGCAGTACTTC. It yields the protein CASSLFPDGAYEQYF.

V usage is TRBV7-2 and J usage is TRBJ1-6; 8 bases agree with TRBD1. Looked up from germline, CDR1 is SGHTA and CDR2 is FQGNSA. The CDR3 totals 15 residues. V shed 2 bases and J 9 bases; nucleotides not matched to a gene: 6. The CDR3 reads CASSLPQGAGSPLHF. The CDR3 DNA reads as TGTGCCAGCAGCTTACCCCAGGGGGCGGGTTCACCCCTCCACTTT.

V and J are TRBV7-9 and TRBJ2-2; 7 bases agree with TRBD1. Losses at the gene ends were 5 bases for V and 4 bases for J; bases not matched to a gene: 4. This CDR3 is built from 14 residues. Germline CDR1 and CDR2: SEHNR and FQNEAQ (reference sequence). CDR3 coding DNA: TGTGCCAGCAGCAGAGACAGGGTCACCGGGGAGCTGTTTTTT. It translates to CASSRDRVTGELFF.